This T cell receptor (beta chain) is from a study of shared clonotypes between healthy human individuals. Across the study: CD8 memory received one plate per donor, CD8 naive two, CD4 memory three and CD4 naive three.

V lost 4 bases and J lost 3, with 14 bases in between. This CDR3 comprises 15 residues. Germline loops: CDR1 SGHRS, CDR2 YFSETQ. In this sample, this clone turned up once. Its specificity is not known. Study-level findings and limits: When naive CD4 clonotypes were compared across a few donors, approximately 4.9% were shared.

The sorted-subset replicate PCRs were given 200 ng DNA, which is approximately 30,000 T cell genomes. Sequencing used immunoSEQ multiplex PCR; TCRdb keeps in-frame clones, though not all of them. The data contain 2,500,000 or so clones, more than 90% of them seen just once; the ten biggest clones take up 0.14%. Donors were healthy HIV-negative adults without recently reported acute infections or vaccinations. This clonotype originated in a man younger than 35 in good health. Material: naive CD4+ T cells sorted from blood. The sample's subset: CD45RA+ positively selected. The chain is built from TRBV5-1 and TRBJ1-3; the D gene is possibly TRBD1 (6 bases). CDR3 sequence: CASSVNGTFGNTIYF. The CDR3 DNA is TGCGCCAGCAGCGTAAACGGGACATTTGGAAACACCATATATTTT. The variable domain in full, completed from reference TRBV5-1 and TRBJ1-3, reads KAGVTQTPRYLIKTRGQQVTLSCSPISGHRSVSWYQQTPGQGLQFLFEYFSETQRNKGNFPGRFSGRQFSNSRSEMNVSTLELGDSALYLCASSVNGTFGNTIYFGEGSWLTVV.